The rows below give T cell receptor beta chains drawn from one sample of a study of identical twins. TCRdb itself ran the 5' RACE reads through MiXCR, one entry per CDR3 protein. Of about 690,000 distinct CDR3 sequences listed, 21% are singletons. These data were also reused for a study on T cells expressing NK-cell markers.

Input material: PBMCs. The receptor source for this set is a young woman in good health. The CDR3 runs from the conserved cysteine through the conserved F or W. Each record gives: clone size, V gene, D gene, J gene, CDR3 DNA, CDR3 protein. The D gene is left open where the match is weak. Clone size appears in some rows only: once, few, many, or a class for an expanded clone.

.,TRBV19,TRBD1,TRBJ2-1,TGTGCCAGTTCGTGGACAGGGGAGCGAGAGCAGTTCTTC,CASSWTGEREQFF
few,TRBV9,TRBD2,TRBJ2-1,TGTGCCAGCAGCGTGGACGGGACTAGCGGGAGTCTTGGTCGCGGTGAGCAGTTCTTC,CASSVDGTSGSLGRGEQFF
few,TRBV12-3/TRBV12-4,.,TRBJ1-1,TGTGCCAGCAGCCGCGAGAGTTCTGAAGCTTTCTTT,CASSRESSEAFF
many,TRBV12-3/TRBV12-4,.,TRBJ1-2,TGTGCCAGCAGTCTGGCCTATGGGGGCTACACCTTC,CASSLAYGGYTF
.,TRBV12-3/TRBV12-4,TRBD1,TRBJ1-4,TGTGCCAGCAGTCCGCGACAGGGAGAAGGTGAAAAACTGTTTTTT,CASSPRQGEGEKLFF
.,TRBV20-1,.,TRBJ2-1,TGCAGCCCCTTACCGCGGGTTTCCTACAATGAGCAGTTCTTC,CSPLPRVSYNEQFF
.,TRBV30,.,TRBJ2-7,TGTGCCTCAGAGGACATCGGAGGAGCCTACGAGCAGTACTTC,CASEDIGGAYEQYF
.,TRBV5-1,.,TRBJ2-1,TGCGCCAGCAGCCCGCGTCCGACGGGGAACAATGAGCAGTTCTTC,CASSPRPTGNNEQFF
.,TRBV27,TRBD1,TRBJ2-7,TGTGCCAGCAGTCCCCCCCTGGGACAGGGAAACGAGCAGTACTTC,CASSPPLGQGNEQYF
.,TRBV7-2,.,TRBJ2-7,TGTGCCAGCAGACGTCACAGCTACGAGCAGTACTTC,CASRRHSYEQYF
few,TRBV3-1,TRBD2,TRBJ2-5,TGTGCCAGCAGCCAAACTGGGGGGGGAGAGACCCAGTACTTC,CASSQTGGGETQYF
.,TRBV7-2,.,TRBJ2-7,TGTGCCAGCAGCGCTACCGGGACCTTGGTTGAGCAGTACTTC,CASSATGTLVEQYF
many,TRBV6-1,TRBD1,TRBJ2-7,TGTGCCAGCAGTGAAGAGGCAGGGGGTTCCTACGAGCAGTACTTC,CASSEEAGGSYEQYF
.,TRBV7-9,TRBD1,TRBJ1-6,TGTGCCAGCAGCTTAAGGACAGGGCTCACCCTCCACTTT,CASSLRTGLTLHF
.,TRBV20-1,TRBD1,TRBJ1-2,TGCAGTGCTACTTTCACAGGGGGCGCCGGCTACACCTTC,CSATFTGGAGYTF
.,TRBV12-3/TRBV12-4,.,TRBJ1-2,TGTGCCTCTCCCCTAAGCCCTTACGGTGGCTACACCTTC,CASPLSPYGGYTF
many,TRBV10-2,.,TRBJ2-1,TGCGCCAGCAGTGTTGTCTTGGACAATGAGCAGTTCTTC,CASSVVLDNEQFF
.,TRBV4-2,.,TRBJ2-7,TGTGCCAGCAGCCAAGGGGGCGTTTACGAGCAGTACTTC,CASSQGGVYEQYF
.,TRBV10-3,.,TRBJ2-1,TGTGCCATCAGTGAGTCGACGGGGAACAATGAGCAGTTCTTC,CAISESTGNNEQFF
few,TRBV20-1,TRBD2,TRBJ2-7,TGCAGTGCTTTTAGCGGGGGGGGTACCTACGAGCAGTACTTC,CSAFSGGGTYEQYF
.,TRBV20-1,TRBD1,TRBJ1-1,TGCAGTGCTAGAATCAACAGGGGACACACTGAAGCTTTCTTT,CSARINRGHTEAFF
few,TRBV12-3/TRBV12-4,.,TRBJ1-2,TGTGCCAGCAGTCTCCCCGAAATATGGGGCTACACCTTC,CASSLPEIWGYTF
.,TRBV20-1,.,TRBJ1-6,TGCAGTGCTAGTGGGGGGGCGGGACAATCACCCCTCCACTTT,CSASGGAGQSPLHF
few,TRBV6-1,TRBD1,TRBJ2-5,TGTGCCAGCAAAGAGACAGGGCGCTCATATCGTCAAGAGACCCAGTACTTC,CASKETGRSYRQETQYF
.,TRBV20-1,TRBD1,TRBJ1-5,TGCAGTGCTAGGTGGACAGGGGGTTTCAATCAGCCCCAGCATTTT,CSARWTGGFNQPQHF
few,TRBV5-5,.,TRBJ2-2,TGTGCCAGCAGCTTGAATCCGGGGAACACCGGGGAGCTGTTTTTT,CASSLNPGNTGELFF
.,TRBV27,.,TRBJ2-7,TGTGCCAGCAGGGCCCGGGGGAGGTACTCCTACGAGCAGTACTTC,CASRARGRYSYEQYF
.,TRBV29-1,TRBD2,TRBJ2-5,TGCAGCGTTCCGGGACCTAGCGGAGAGACCCAGTACTTC,CSVPGPSGETQYF
.,TRBV20-1,TRBD2,TRBJ2-3,TGCAGTGCTATGTACGGGGGGGGCACAGATACGCAGTATTTT,CSAMYGGGTDTQYF
.,TRBV4-1,.,TRBJ1-2,TGCGCCAGCAGCCAGACCCCGGGACCGGGGGTAAATGGCTACACCTTC,CASSQTPGPGVNGYTF
many,TRBV12-3/TRBV12-4,TRBD2,TRBJ2-2,TGTGCCAGCAGTAGGAACCGGGGGGGCCCAAACACCGGGGAGCTGTTTTTT,CASSRNRGGPNTGELFF
many,TRBV5-1,TRBD1,TRBJ1-1,TGCGCCAGCAGCCTAACCTGGACAGGAGGGACTGAAGCTTTCTTT,CASSLTWTGGTEAFF
.,TRBV20-1,.,TRBJ2-1,TGCAGTGCTAGAGATCTCGTCAGCTACAATGAGCAGTTCTTC,CSARDLVSYNEQFF
.,TRBV7-2,TRBD2,TRBJ2-2,TGTGCCAGCAGCCTAAGACTAGCGGACGGCACCGGGGAGCTGTTTTTT,CASSLRLADGTGELFF
.,TRBV27,.,TRBJ1-2,TGTGCCAGCAGTTTGGGGCGGGGTGGGAACTATGGCTTCACCTTC,CASSLGRGGNYGFTF
many,TRBV29-1,.,TRBJ1-3,TGCAGCGTTGTCGGGGGGAACCCTGGAAACACCATATATTTT,CSVVGGNPGNTIYF
.,TRBV27,.,TRBJ2-2,TGTGCCAGCAGTTTAGTGGGGGGACATAACGGGGAGCTGTTTTTT,CASSLVGGHNGELFF
few,TRBV12-3/TRBV12-4,.,TRBJ1-5,TGTGCCAGCAGTTTAGGGCAGGGAAGATTTCAGCCCCAGCATTTT,CASSLGQGRFQPQHF
.,TRBV27,TRBD2,TRBJ2-1,TGTGCCAGCAGCAAAGGGACTAGCGGGGGGGCGACTGAGCAGTTCTTC,CASSKGTSGGATEQFF
.,TRBV20-1,.,TRBJ2-7,TGCAGTGTTGGGTCCGCTGGTGTTAACGAGCAGTACTTC,CSVGSAGVNEQYF
few,TRBV6-5,.,TRBJ2-1,TGTGCCAGCACCCGCGGGGGCCAGCAGTTCTTC,CASTRGGQQFF
.,TRBV18,.,TRBJ2-1,TGTGCCAGCTCACCAAGGGTGACGTACAATGAGCAGTTCTTC,CASSPRVTYNEQFF
many,TRBV7-2,.,TRBJ2-3,TGTGCCAGCAGCTTAGGTCCCTCCATAGAGTACTATACGCAGTATTTT,CASSLGPSIEYYTQYF
.,TRBV24-1,.,TRBJ2-5,TGTGCCACCAGTGACAGCAGGGGATGGGAGACCCAGTACTTC,CATSDSRGWETQYF
.,TRBV11-2,TRBD2,TRBJ2-3,TGTGCCAGCAGCTTAAGGGGGACTAGCGGTTCGTTGACAGATACGCAGTATTTT,CASSLRGTSGSLTDTQYF